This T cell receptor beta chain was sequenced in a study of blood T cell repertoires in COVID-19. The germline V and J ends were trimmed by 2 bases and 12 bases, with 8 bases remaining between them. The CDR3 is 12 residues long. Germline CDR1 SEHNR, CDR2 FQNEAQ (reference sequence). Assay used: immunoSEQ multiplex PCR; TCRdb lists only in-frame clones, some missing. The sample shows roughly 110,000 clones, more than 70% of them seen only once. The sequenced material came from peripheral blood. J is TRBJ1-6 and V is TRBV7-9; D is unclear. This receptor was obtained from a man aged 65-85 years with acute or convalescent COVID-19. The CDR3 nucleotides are TGTGCCAGCAGCTTAACTCTAGGACCCCTCCACTTT. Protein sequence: CASSLTLGPLHF.